Included here is one TCR beta chain sequence, with context. The V end lost 4 bases, the J end lost 2 bases, and 9 bases lay between the germline ends. In germline, CDR1 is SQVTM, CDR2 ANQGSEA. The CDR3 contains 12 residues. The source of the sample is a study of CD8 T cells in Susac syndrome. Roughly 0.45 to 1 ug RNA was reverse transcribed with random hexamers. Via MiXCR, TCRdb re-called the immunoSEQ multiplex PCR reads, giving one row per CDR3 protein. Of around 140,000 distinct CDR3 sequences listed, about 95% are singletons. The sequence came from a human donor with multiple sclerosis. The J gene is TRBJ2-7, the V gene TRBV29-1, with a possible D match to TRBD2 (6 bases). The sequenced sample was CD4+ T cells from PBMCs. The CDR3 is CSVVAGTYEQYF. In DNA form, the CDR3 reads TGCAGCGTTGTGGCGGGGACCTACGAGCAGTACTTC.